This TCR beta chain was documented in a study of CD8+CD57+ T cells in acquired aplastic anemia. Study-wide results and caveats: Overlap between patients and controls comprised twenty-nine CD8+ CDR3 sequences. The study found no significant CD8+ Simpson's diversity difference between patients and controls.

Only patients with CD8+CD57+ cell expansion on flow cytometry were chosen for sequencing. All patients had severe acquired aplastic anemia. Blood came from patients not yet given any therapy. With 0 bases removed from V and 4 bases from J, the gap between germline ends came to 14 bases. CDR1 is MNHNS and CDR2 is SASEGT in the germline V gene. CDR3 length equals 16 residues. The table lists this clonotype with a few counts. Its antigen is unidentified. Genomic DNA constituted the template upon which TCR beta VDJ and CDR3 profiling was performed. TCRdb fed the reads into MiXCR, producing one record per CDR3 protein. The sample has 200,000 to 300,000 distinct CDR3 sequences; around 46% are singletons.

Sequenced: sorted CD4+, CD8+, or CD8+CD57+ T cells (not recorded which) from PBMCs. This sequence was found in a human donor with aplastic anemia. The rearrangement joins TRBV6-1 to TRBJ2-3, with D maybe TRBD1 (6 bases). The CDR3: CASSEARGGGADTQYF. CDR3 coding DNA: TGTGCCAGCAGTGAAGCGCGCGGTGGGGGCGCAGATACGCAGTATTTT.